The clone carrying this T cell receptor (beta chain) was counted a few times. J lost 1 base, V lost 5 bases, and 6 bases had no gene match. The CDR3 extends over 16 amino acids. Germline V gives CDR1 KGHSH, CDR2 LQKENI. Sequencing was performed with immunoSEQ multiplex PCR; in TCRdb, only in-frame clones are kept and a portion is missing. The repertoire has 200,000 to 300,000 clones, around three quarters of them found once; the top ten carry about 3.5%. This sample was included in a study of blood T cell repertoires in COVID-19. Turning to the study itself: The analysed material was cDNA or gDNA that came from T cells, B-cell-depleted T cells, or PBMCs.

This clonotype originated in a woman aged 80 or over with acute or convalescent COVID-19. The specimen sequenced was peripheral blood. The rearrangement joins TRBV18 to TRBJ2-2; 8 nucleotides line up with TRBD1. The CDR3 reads CASSERTGRNTGELFF. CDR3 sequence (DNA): TGTGCCAGCTCAGAACGGACAGGGCGGAACACCGGGGAGCTGTTTTTT.